This T cell receptor (beta chain) came from a study of a mutant IDH1 vaccine in newly diagnosed glioma (dated by TCRdb to about 2021). About the investigation overall: Patients received eight vaccinations in weeks 1, 3, 5, 7, 11, 15, 19 and 23, corresponding to visits V03 through V10. Vaccination started 4-6 weeks after radiotherapy alone, or was given together with temozolomide cycles in the groups whose treatment included chemotherapy. Of the approximately 33 patients who were treated, around 62% were male and approximately 38% were female, and the mean age was around 40 years. Prior to enrollment, patients had been given standard therapy consisting of radiotherapy alone, temozolomide alone, or radiochemotherapy with temozolomide, with the combination given to most patients. Peripheral blood was drawn at six visits: V03 (baseline), V05, V07, V10, V12 and V13. Longitudinal TCRB deep sequencing was performed for about two dozen treated patients wherever samples were available for exploratory analyses. Study-level results and caveats: Pseudoprogression appeared unrelated to alterations in the top peripheral T cell clonotypes detected by TCRB sequencing. According to the authors, sample limitations meant that analyses of patient blood samples could not be reproduced. PBMC samples for TCRB deep sequencing were selected based on availability. Across multiple MHC alleles, vaccine-induced immune responses were seen in roughly 93% of patients.

The CDR3, cysteine through phenylalanine, is 14 amino acids long. The CDR3 DNA has 42 bases and is translated from base 1. V has 0 bases trimmed and J has 13 bases trimmed; junction bases matching no gene number 8. CDR1 LNHDA and CDR2 SQIVND were looked up in the germline V gene (reference sequence). The label giving this sample's time point can be read as: week 5, during vaccination. Every vaccine dose consisted of 300 ug of a 20-mer mutant IDH1 peptide in Montanide, administered subcutaneously together with topical imiquimod. Donors had newly diagnosed WHO grade 3 or 4 IDH1-mutant astrocytomas with loss of nuclear ATRX. The samples were drawn from NOA16, a multicentre, single-arm, open-label phase I trial in Germany that tested a mutant IDH1 peptide vaccine in humans for the first time. Genomic DNA for TCRB sequencing was extracted from EDTA blood using the DNeasy Blood and Tissue Kit. Library method: the immunoSEQ multiplex PCR assay. Following the manufacturer's protocol, the hsTCRB Kit was used to amplify rearranged TCR beta chain sequences. Sequencing of TCRB libraries was carried out on an Illumina MiSeq. Processing in the source paper ran as follows. Demultiplexing, trimming and gene mapping were performed with the kit vendor's proprietary platform. TCRdb took over this immuneACCESS table, retaining in-frame rearrangements with V and J assigned. Such tables are incomplete; in checked studies, under half of the missing clones stem from an unresolved V gene, and the remainder is unexplained. V, J and clone size are taken as reported in that table, and D and trimming were inferred from the DNA itself. The sample table records 35,000 or so clones; just under 85% of these occur just once. In total, the top ten clones hold more than 20% of the sample.

A remark on this clone: Its antigen is not yet known. Qualities for individual bases were not recorded, and no much larger clone is one base off.

Rearrangement joined TRBV19 to TRBJ2-1; the junction holds 8 bases that match TRBD1. Sequencing was performed on PBMCs, taken from a glioma patient whose treatment included an IDH1 peptide vaccine. The sequence came from a man under 40 with glioma. The DNA is as follows: TGTGCCAGTAGTATAGATCCACGGACAGGGTTCCAGTTCTTC. This codes for CASSIDPRTGFQFF.